This TCR beta chain was obtained from a study of blood T cell repertoires in COVID-19. Study as a whole: There were acute and convalescent COVID-19 samples, and they came from the United States, Italy and Spain. PBMCs, B-cell-depleted T cells, or T cells provided the cDNA or gDNA that made up the material.

The V gene's germline CDR1 is WSHSY and CDR2 SAAADI. The CDR3 totals 14 residues. The V segment lost 7 bases and the J segment 0 bases; nucleotides outside the gene matches: 6. Under the authors' procedure: The assay estimated nucleated cells by amplifying reference gene primers. The data were produced by immunoSEQ multiplex PCR, yet TCRdb's version contains in-frame clones alone and is incomplete. Clone size and V and J calls were adopted from that table, with D and trimming inferred from the DNA. The table includes roughly 150,000 clones, approximately 82% detected once. The chain joins TRBV10-2 to TRBJ2-7, with 7 bases that match TRBD2. The TCR sequence derives from a woman in her 70s who had recovered from COVID-19. The sequenced material came from peripheral blood. The CDR3 spells CASTWTSFSYEQYF. In DNA form, the CDR3 reads TGCGCCAGCACATGGACTAGTTTCTCCTACGAGCAGTACTTC.